This T cell receptor beta chain is drawn from a study of shared clonotypes between healthy human individuals. Findings of the study overall: Researchers found naive subsets generally carried larger estimated richness than memory subsets.

CDR1 is MNHEY and CDR2 is SMNVEV in the germline V gene (reference sequence). The CDR3 contains 16 residues. V shed 4 bases, J shed 2 bases, and the junction held 4 bases outside the gene matches. In regard to this clone: Its antigen is unknown.

Sequenced by immunoSEQ multiplex PCR; TCRdb stores in-frame clones only, minus some. The sample has approximately 980,000 clones; more than 75% are singletons. The sequenced material came from memory CD4+ T cells sorted from blood. Regarding subset: CD45RA-negative fraction. The clonotype comes from a man aged 18-30 years in good health. The chain recombines TRBV27 with TRBJ2-3, with TRBD2 matching over 12 bases. The CDR3 DNA reads as TGTGCCAGCAGTTCGGCTAGCGGGAGGGTCACAGATACGCAGTATTTT. Protein sequence: CASSSASGRVTDTQYF.